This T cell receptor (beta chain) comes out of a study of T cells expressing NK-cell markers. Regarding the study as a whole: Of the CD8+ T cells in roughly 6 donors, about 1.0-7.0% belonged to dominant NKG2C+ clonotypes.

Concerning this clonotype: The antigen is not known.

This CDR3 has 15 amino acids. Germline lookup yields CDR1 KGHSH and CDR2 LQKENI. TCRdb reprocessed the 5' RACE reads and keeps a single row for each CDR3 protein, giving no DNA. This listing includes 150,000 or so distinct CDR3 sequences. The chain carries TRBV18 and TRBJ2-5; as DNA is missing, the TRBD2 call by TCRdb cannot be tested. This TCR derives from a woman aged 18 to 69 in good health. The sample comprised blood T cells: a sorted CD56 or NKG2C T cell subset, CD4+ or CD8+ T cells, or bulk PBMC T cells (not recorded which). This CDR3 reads CASSRLTSDQETQYF.